This T cell receptor beta chain was observed in a study of cytomegalovirus exposure and HLA in healthy donors. This clone was found a few times. Its target is not known. The CDR3 runs 14 residues. The V gene end was trimmed by 0 bases and the J gene end by 9 bases; junction bases not matched to a gene: 6. Germline CDR1 is SGDLS and CDR2 is YYNGEE. As for the donors, each was a healthy bone marrow donor. 60 Vbeta and 13 Jbeta primers were used in PCR. Clones were sequenced by immunoSEQ multiplex PCR, and TCRdb holds only the in-frame ones, with some missing. Of 150,000 to 200,000 clones listed, more than 60% are singletons. Study observations and caveats: In a later analysis, at a false discovery rate of 0.05, about 16,000 TCR beta sequences matched HLA alleles. DRB1 showed the most TCR associations and HLA-C the fewest in a later analysis, as rates varied by HLA locus. Among the sequence variants, a highly shared cluster was likely an artifact of sequencing.

The sequence was obtained from a female donor in good health and CMV-seronegative. Specimen: PBMCs. The chain employs TRBV9 and TRBJ2-7; the match to TRBD2 covers 10 bases. This CDR3 is CASSVEAGGPRQYF. CDR3 coding DNA: TGTGCCAGCAGCGTAGAAGCGGGGGGGCCGCGGCAGTACTTC.